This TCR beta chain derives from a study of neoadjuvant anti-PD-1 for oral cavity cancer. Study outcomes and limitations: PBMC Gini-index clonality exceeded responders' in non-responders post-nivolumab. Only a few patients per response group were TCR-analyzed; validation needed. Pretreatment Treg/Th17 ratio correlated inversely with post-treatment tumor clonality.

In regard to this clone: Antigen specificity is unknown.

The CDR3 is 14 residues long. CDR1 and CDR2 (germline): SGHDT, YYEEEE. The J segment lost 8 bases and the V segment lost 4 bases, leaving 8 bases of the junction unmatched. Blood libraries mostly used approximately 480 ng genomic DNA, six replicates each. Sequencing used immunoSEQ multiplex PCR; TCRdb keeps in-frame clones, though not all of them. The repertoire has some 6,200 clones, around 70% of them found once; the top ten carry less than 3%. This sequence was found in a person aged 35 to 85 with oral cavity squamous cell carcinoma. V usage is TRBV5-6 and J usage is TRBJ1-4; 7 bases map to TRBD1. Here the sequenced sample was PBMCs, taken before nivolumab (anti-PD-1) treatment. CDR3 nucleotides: TGTGCCAGCAGCGTGACAGGGTCGGGCGAAAAACTGTTTTTT. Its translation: CASSVTGSGEKLFF.